A single sample is the source of the 6 T cell receptor beta chains below, sequenced in a study of Graves' ophthalmopathy and Graves' hyperthyroidism (dated by TCRdb to 2016 to 2019). These reads were obtained on an Illumina HiSeq 2000. TCR beta CDR3 regions were amplified from RNA transcripts for repertoire sequencing. A first-round RT-PCR used HTBI primers with the Qiagen OneStep RT-PCR kit, followed by a second-round multiplex PCR, size selection and purification. The public sequencing data were trimmed at Q25 with fastp and processed into clonotypes with MiXCR by TCRdb, which kept only in-frame beta chains. Rows matching on CDR3 protein sequence are summarized as one entry with the most common DNA and genes. Within this sample are approximately 640,000 distinct CDR3 sequences, with under 50% of them counted one time only. The top ten hold 3.3% of the sample. The sequencing sample was made of peripheral blood. The source is an adult man with Graves' ophthalmopathy.

This clonotype was recorded many times. DNA of the CDR3: TGTGCCATCAGAGGGACAGATAATAATGAAGCTTTCTTT. It translates to CAIRGTDNNEAFF. J is TRBJ1-1 and V is TRBV10-3; 7 bases fit TRBD1. Losses at the gene ends were 6 bases for V and 7 bases for J; bases not matched to a gene: 8. This CDR3 spans 13 amino acids. Germline-derived CDR1 and CDR2 are ENHRY and SYGVKD.

The J gene is TRBJ1-2, the V gene TRBV24-1, with D perhaps matching TRBD1 (5 bases). The CDR3 spans 13 residues. The V gene lost 0 bases and the J gene lost 7 bases, with 8 bases spanning the gap. The germline gives CDR1 KGHDR, CDR2 SFDVKD. The CDR3 protein is CATSDLQGRGYTF. The CDR3 DNA follows: TGTGCCACCAGTGATTTGCAGGGTCGTGGCTACACCTTC.

This clonotype showed up many times. CDR3 sequence (DNA): TGTGCCAGCAGCTTGGGAGCCCAGTATGGCTACACCTTC. It yields the protein CASSLGAQYGYTF. V gene TRBV7-9 combines with J gene TRBJ1-2; D uncertain. There are 13 residues in the CDR3. The V and J ends lost 3 bases and 5 bases respectively, with 10 bases between them. From germline, CDR1 is SEHNR and CDR2 FQNEAQ (reference sequence).

This clonotype was seen a handful of times. The rearrangement links TRBV4-3 to TRBJ1-5; 9 positions match TRBD1. V lost 6 bases to trimming and J lost 4 bases; unmatched junction nucleotides: 7. Germline V CDR1 and CDR2: LGHNA, YSLEER. The CDR3 covers 15 residues. The CDR3 DNA sequence: TGCGCCAGCAGTGAAAGACAGGGGGAGAATCAGCCCCAGCATTTT. It yields the protein CASSERQGENQPQHF.

This chain links TRBV15 with TRBJ1-4; 8 positions agree with TRBD1. The CDR3 totals 14 residues. Germline V gene sequence: CDR1 LNHNV, CDR2 YYDKDF (reference sequence). Germline trimming cut 5 bases from V and 8 bases from J; bases unmatched to any gene: 7. The CDR3 loop reads CATSLGQAREKLFF. In nucleotides, the CDR3 is TGTGCCACCAGCCTGGGACAGGCGAGGGAAAAACTGTTTTTT.

This chain uses TRBV20-1 with TRBJ2-7; 7 nucleotides agree with TRBD2. The CDR3 has 15 amino acids. The germline gives CDR1 DFQATT, CDR2 SNEGSKA (reference sequence). After removal of 0 bases from V and 5 bases from J, the junction contained 10 bases not matched to a gene. CDR3 sequence reads: CSARDSGEGLHEQYF. CDR3 nucleotide sequence: TGCAGTGCTAGAGATTCGGGGGAGGGCCTACACGAGCAGTACTTC.